The T cell receptor beta chain described here comes from a study of blood T cell repertoires in COVID-19. Across the whole study: Acute-phase and convalescent COVID-19 samples originated in the United States, Italy and Spain.

Original processing notes: Reference gene primer amplification gave nucleated cell count estimates. TCRdb's table, derived via immunoSEQ multiplex PCR, lists solely in-frame clones and lacks some. V, J and clone size derive from that table, while D and trimming were established from the DNA sequence. Of some 13,000 clones detected, around nine tenths appear once; the ten largest clones hold about 53%. Germline-derived CDR1 and CDR2 are SGHRS and YFSETQ. This CDR3 has 16 amino acids. The V gene end was trimmed by 0 bases and the J gene end by 1 base; junction bases not matched to a gene: 1. The rearrangement uses TRBV5-1 and TRBJ2-3; 11 bases map to TRBD2. The sequence came from a man of 80 years or more with acute or convalescent COVID-19. The sample consisted of peripheral blood. The CDR3 region is CASSLVLAGGTDTQYF. The CDR3, as DNA: TGCGCCAGCAGCTTGGTACTAGCGGGGGGCACAGATACGCAGTATTTT.